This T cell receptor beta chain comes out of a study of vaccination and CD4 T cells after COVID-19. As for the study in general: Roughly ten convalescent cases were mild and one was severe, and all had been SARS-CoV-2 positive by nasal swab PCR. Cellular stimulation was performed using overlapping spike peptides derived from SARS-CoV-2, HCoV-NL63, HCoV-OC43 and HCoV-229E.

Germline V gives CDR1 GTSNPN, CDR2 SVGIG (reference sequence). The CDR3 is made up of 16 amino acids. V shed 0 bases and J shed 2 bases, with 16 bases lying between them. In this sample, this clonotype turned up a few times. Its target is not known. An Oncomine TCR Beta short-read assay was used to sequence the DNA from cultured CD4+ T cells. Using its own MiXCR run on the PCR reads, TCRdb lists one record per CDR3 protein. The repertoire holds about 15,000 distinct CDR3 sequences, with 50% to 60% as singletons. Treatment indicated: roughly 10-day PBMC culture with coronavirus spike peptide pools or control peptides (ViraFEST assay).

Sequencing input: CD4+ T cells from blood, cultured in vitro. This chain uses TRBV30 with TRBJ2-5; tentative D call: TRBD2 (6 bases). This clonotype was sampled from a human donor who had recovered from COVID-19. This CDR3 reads CAWSVRLSGSQETQYF. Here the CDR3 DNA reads TGTGCCTGGAGTGTACGGCTTAGCGGTTCTCAAGAGACCCAGTACTTC.